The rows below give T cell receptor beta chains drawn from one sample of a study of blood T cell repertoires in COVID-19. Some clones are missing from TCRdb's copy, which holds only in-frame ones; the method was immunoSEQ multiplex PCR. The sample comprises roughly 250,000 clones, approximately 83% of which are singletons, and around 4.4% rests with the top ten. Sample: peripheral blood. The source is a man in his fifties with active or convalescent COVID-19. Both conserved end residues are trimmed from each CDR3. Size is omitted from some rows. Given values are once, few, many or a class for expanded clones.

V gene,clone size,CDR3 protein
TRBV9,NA,ASSVGFREADDSPLH
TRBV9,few,ASSVAVGRGEQY
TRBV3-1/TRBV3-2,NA,ASSPRTGGYGYT
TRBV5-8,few,ASSHGQGVYEQY
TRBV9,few,ASLHPGQGYGYT
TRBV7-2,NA,ASSLVGQGADQPQH
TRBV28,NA,ASSLAGHEKLF
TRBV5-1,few,ASSPAGGGEAF
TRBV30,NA,AWSRVGVHNYGYT
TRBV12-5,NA,ASGYDSGPYEQY
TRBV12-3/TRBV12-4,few,ASSLAQYRGYT
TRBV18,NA,ASSPARAAAETQY
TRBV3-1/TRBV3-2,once,ASSHRAGGWETQY
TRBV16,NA,ASSTDGGNIQY
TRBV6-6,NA,ASSYQGDYGYT
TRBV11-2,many,ASSLDQPSWGGDTQY
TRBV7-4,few,ASSPGVAYQPQH
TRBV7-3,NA,ASSPSQGAYTGELF
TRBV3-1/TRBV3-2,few,ASSQQSEQY
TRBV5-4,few,ASSRGQGAREQF
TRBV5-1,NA,ASSLEGGANEKLF
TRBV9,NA,ASSVGIRGLNYEKLF
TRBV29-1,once,SVVRGYEQY
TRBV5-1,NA,ASSLDGIANEKLF
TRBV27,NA,ASSLFSGGASDTQY
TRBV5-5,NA,ASSLARLGTGELF
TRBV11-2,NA,ASSLTLLQGSSGANVLT
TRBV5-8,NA,ASSFFDGYT
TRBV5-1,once,ATRGQGAETQY
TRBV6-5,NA,ASSFQGDAGELF
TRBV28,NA,ASSFLAGGPDEQF
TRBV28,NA,ASSLQGMREQY
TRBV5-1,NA,ASSLGGGPHEQF
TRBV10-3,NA,ATRSPGSGGYT
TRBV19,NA,ASSIRFRGLNTEAF